The sequence of this T cell receptor (beta chain) was determined in a study of cytomegalovirus exposure and HLA in healthy donors. Study-level background: A data release that came early held some 84 million unique TCRs from HLA-typed donors.

General observations from the study: For presence/absence analyses, sequencing depth was assumed to be roughly uniform across donors. In most subjects, TCR beta sequences reportedly gave accurate predictions of HLA-A and HLA-B alleles. Common viral pathogens (according to a later analysis) appeared linked to several of the most significant clusters.

Concerning this clone itself: Its antigen is as yet unknown.

Germline CDR1 is SGHTS and CDR2 is YDEGEE. CDR3 length: 16 residues. Trimming stripped 4 bases from V and 9 bases from J, with 23 bases between. The PCR had 60 Vbeta and 13 Jbeta primers. Data came from immunoSEQ multiplex PCR; TCRdb stores just in-frame clones and leaves some out. The top ten clones hold approximately 3% of a sample with 99,000 or so clones, roughly three quarters of them seen once. Material for sequencing was PBMCs. This receptor was taken from a man under 40 in good health and CMV-seronegative. The chain employs TRBV5-8 and TRBJ1-5; D perhaps matches TRBD1 (6 bases). CDR3 loop: CASSRQVLPPNRPQHF. CDR3 sequence (DNA): TGTGCCAGCAGCAGACAGGTACTGCCCCCCAATAGGCCCCAGCATTTT.